The source of this T cell receptor beta chain is a study of control samples from healthy donors and cancer patients. Trimming removed 4 bases from V and 1 base from J, with 12 bases in between. CDR3 length equals 16 residues. Germline loops: CDR1 SGHRS, CDR2 YFSETQ. TCRdb's table, derived via immunoSEQ multiplex PCR, lists solely in-frame clones and lacks some. The repertoire holds tens of thousands of clones, with roughly 88% as singletons. V gene TRBV5-1 combines with J gene TRBJ2-6; no clear D gene. This TCR came from a woman between 50 and 59 years old in good health. The sequencing sample was made of blood. CDR3 loop: CASSVSPGSGANVLTF. The CDR3 DNA reads TGCGCCAGCAGCGTATCCCCGGGTTCTGGGGCCAACGTCCTGACTTTC.